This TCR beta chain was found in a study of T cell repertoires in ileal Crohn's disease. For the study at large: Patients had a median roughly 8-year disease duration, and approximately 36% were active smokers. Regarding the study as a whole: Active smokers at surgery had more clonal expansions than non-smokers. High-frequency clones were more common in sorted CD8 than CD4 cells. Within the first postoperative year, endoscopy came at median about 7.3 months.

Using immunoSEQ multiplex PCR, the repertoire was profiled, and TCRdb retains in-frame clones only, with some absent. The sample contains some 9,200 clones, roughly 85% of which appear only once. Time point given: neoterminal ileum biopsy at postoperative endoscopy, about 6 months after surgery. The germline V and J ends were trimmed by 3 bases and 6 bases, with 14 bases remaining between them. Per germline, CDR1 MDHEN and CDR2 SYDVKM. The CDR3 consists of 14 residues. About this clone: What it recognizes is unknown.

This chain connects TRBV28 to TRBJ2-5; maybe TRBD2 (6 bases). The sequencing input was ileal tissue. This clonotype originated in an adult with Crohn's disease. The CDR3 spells CASSFRRGGQTQYF. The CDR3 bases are TGTGCCAGCAGTTTTCGGAGGGGAGGCCAGACCCAGTACTTC.